What follows are 29 T cell receptor beta chains derived from one specimen sequenced in a study of cytotoxic CD8 clonotypes in ibrutinib-treated CLL (dated by TCRdb to the early 2020s). Libraries were constructed by the immunoSEQ multiplex PCR assay. TCRdb limited this immuneACCESS table to in-frame rearrangements with V and J called. A share of clones is missing; checked studies link under half to unresolved V genes, and the rest is unexplained. This sample has about 310,000 clones in its table, and about 77% of those were observed once. Under 8.5% of the sample rests with the top ten. The sequencing here drew on PBMCs, taken before ibrutinib treatment. The receptors here all came from a human donor with chronic lymphocytic leukemia.

CDR3 residues: CASSPGLAGAYTGELFF. CDR3 bases: TGTGCCAGCAGCCCCGGGCTGGCCGGGGCCTACACCGGGGAGCTGTTTTTT. V and J are TRBV7-9 and TRBJ2-2, with D perhaps assigned TRBD1 or TRBD2 (5 bases each). CDR1 SEHNR and CDR2 FQNEAQ come from the germline V gene (reference sequence). V shed 5 bases and J shed 3 bases, with 19 bases lying between them. The CDR3 length is 17 residues. The full variable domain, with the rest looked up from reference TRBV7-9 and TRBJ2-2, is DTGVSQNPRHKITKRGQNVTFRCDPISEHNRLYWYRQTLGQGPEFLTYFQNEAQLEKSRLLSDRFSAERPKGSFSTLEIQRTEQGDSAMYLCASSPGLAGAYTGELFFGEGSRLTVL.

The rearrangement joins TRBV5-4 to TRBJ1-2, with D unresolved. The CDR3 is 15 amino acids. Germline V gene lookup returns CDR1 SGHNT and CDR2 YYREEE (reference sequence). Trimming shortened V by 0 bases and J by 4 bases, and 13 bases separated the two germline ends. The CDR3 spells CASSLVSVKGYGYTF. CDR3 bases: TGTGCCAGCAGCTTGGTGTCGGTGAAAGGCTATGGCTACACCTTC.

The chain is built from TRBV7-9 and TRBJ1-2; 7 bases align to TRBD1. The junction had 4 bases not matched to a gene; V was cut back by 0 bases and J by 3 bases. CDR1 SEHNR and CDR2 FQNEAQ come from the germline V gene (reference sequence). This CDR3 has 15 amino acids. The CDR3 bases are TGTGCCAGCAGCTTAGCGGCAGGGGGGGACTATGGCTACACCTTC. Translating it yields CASSLAAGGDYGYTF. The entire variable domain, with the rest obtained from reference TRBV7-9 and TRBJ1-2, is as follows: DTGVSQNPRHKITKRGQNVTFRCDPISEHNRLYWYRQTLGQGPEFLTYFQNEAQLEKSRLLSDRFSAERPKGSFSTLEIQRTEQGDSAMYLCASSLAAGGDYGYTFGSGTRLTVV.

This chain links TRBV25-1 with TRBJ1-2; no clear D. Per germline, CDR1 MGHDK and CDR2 SYGVNS. V gave up 5 bases and J gave up 2 bases, with 3 bases separating them. The CDR3 runs to 11 residues. The CDR3 coding sequence is TGTGCCAGCAGTCGCAACTATGGCTACACCTTC. The encoded protein is CASSRNYGYTF.

The rearrangement joins TRBV10-1 to TRBJ2-5, with 11 bases that match TRBD2. After removal of 3 bases from V and 5 bases from J, the junction contained 5 bases not matched to a gene. CDR3 size: 15 residues. The germline CDR1 and CDR2 sequences are WNHNN and SYGVQD (reference sequence). The CDR3 is CASSDPTSGMETQYF. Here the CDR3 DNA reads TGCGCCAGCAGTGACCCGACTAGCGGGATGGAGACCCAGTACTTC.

The chain couples TRBV6-5 to TRBJ2-1, with 8 bases aligning to TRBD1. The CDR3 sequence is 14 residues long. Germline CDR1 MNHEY, CDR2 SVGAGI. Trimming at V came to 0 bases and at J to 11 bases, leaving 6 bases not matched to a gene. The CDR3 is CASSYSAWDRQQFF. The CDR3 DNA follows: TGTGCCAGCAGTTACTCGGCGTGGGACAGGCAGCAGTTCTTC.

The rearrangement uses TRBV5-1 and TRBJ2-4; no clear D gene. Per the germline V gene, CDR1 is SGHRS and CDR2 is YFSETQ. Trimming took 0 bases from V and 5 from J, leaving 3 bases between them. The CDR3 spans 12 residues. The CDR3 DNA reads as TGCGCCAGCAGCTTGGACCAAAACATTCAGTACTTC. Protein sequence: CASSLDQNIQYF.

This clone was counted between two and nine times. The chain has TRBV6-4 and TRBJ2-1, with 14 bases lining up with TRBD2. From germline, CDR1 is MRHNA and CDR2 SNTAGT. V lost 6 bases, J lost 9 bases, and 4 bases stayed unmatched. This CDR3 comprises 14 residues. The CDR3 here is CASSPGLAGVEQFF. In DNA, the CDR3 is TGTGCCAGCAGCCCGGGACTAGCGGGAGTTGAGCAGTTCTTC.

The V gene is TRBV6-6, the J gene TRBJ2-5; 11 bases agree with TRBD1. Losses at the gene ends were 6 bases for V and 4 bases for J; bases not matched to a gene: 4. The CDR3 loop spans 14 amino acids. Germline V gene sequence: CDR1 MNHNY, CDR2 SVGAGI (reference sequence). The DNA of the CDR3 is TGTGCCAGCAGAACGGACAGGGGGCGAGAGACCCAGTACTTC. Translated: CASRTDRGRETQYF.

The rearrangement joins TRBV25-1 to TRBJ2-7; D gene uncertain. This CDR3 comprises 12 residues. Per the germline V gene, CDR1 is MGHDK and CDR2 is SYGVNS. V lost 8 bases, J lost 3 bases, and 11 bases lay in between. The CDR3 loop is CASAEADYEQYF. For the CDR3, the DNA is TGTGCCAGCGCCGAGGCGGACTACGAGCAGTACTTC.

The chain recombines TRBV10-1 with TRBJ2-2, with 11 bases matching TRBD2. Trimming took 10 bases from V and 5 from J; bases not matched to a gene: 12. The germline V gene encodes CDR1 WNHNN and CDR2 SYGVQD (reference sequence). The CDR3 has 16 amino acids. The CDR3 DNA reads TGCGCCAACCACACTAGCGGGAGTTTGTCTACCGGGGAGCTGTTTTTT. Its translation is CANHTSGSLSTGELFF.

The gene calls are TRBV27 and TRBJ2-5, with 10 bases matching TRBD2. With V trimmed by 5 bases and J by 2 bases, 8 bases remained unmatched. The CDR3 consists of 16 residues. Germline V gene lookup returns CDR1 MNHEY and CDR2 SMNVEV (reference sequence). This CDR3 reads CASSRRLAGIQETQYF. CDR3 coding DNA: TGTGCCAGCAGTCGTCGACTAGCGGGTATACAAGAGACCCAGTACTTC.

The CDR3 nucleotides are TGTGCCAGCAGTCGTTATAGCAATCAGCCCCAGCATTTT. It codes for CASSRYSNQPQHF. The chain couples TRBV6-5 to TRBJ1-5, with unresolved D. The V end lost 5 bases, the J end lost 0 bases, and 5 bases lay between the germline ends. The CDR3 length is 13 residues. CDR1 and CDR2 (germline): MNHEY, SVGAGI.

This clone has only a few counts. The gene calls are TRBV4-1 and TRBJ1-5; TRBD1 is a possible D gene (6 bases). CDR1 is MGHRA and CDR2 is YSYEKL in the germline V gene. This CDR3 spans 20 amino acids. Trimming left V 0 bases short and J 0 bases short, with 21 bases between. This CDR3 reads CASSQDSPPAGTYSNQPQHF. The CDR3, as DNA: TGCGCCAGCAGCCAAGATTCCCCCCCCGCGGGGACATATAGCAATCAGCCCCAGCATTTT.

A few counts support this clone. The rearrangement joins TRBV18 to TRBJ2-7; D may match TRBD1 or TRBD2 (5 bases each). Germline V gene data show CDR1 as KGHSH and CDR2 as LQKENI. Trimming shortened V by 2 bases and J by 3 bases, and 11 bases separated the two germline ends. This CDR3 comprises 14 residues. CDR3 residues: CASSPRTGGYEQYF. CDR3 DNA: TGTGCCAGCTCACCAAGGACTGGGGGCTACGAGCAGTACTTC. The full variable domain, in which reference TRBV18 and TRBJ2-7 provide the parts outside the CDR3, is NAGVMQNPRHLVRRRGQEARLRCSPMKGHSHVYWYRQLPEEGLKFMVYLQKENIIDESGMPKERFSAEFPKEGPSILRIQQVVRGDSAAYFCASSPRTGGYEQYFGPGTRLTVT.

The CDR3 nucleotides are TGCGCCAGCAGCACTGCAAGCGGACTCGCCTACGAGCAGTACTTC. Its translation is CASSTASGLAYEQYF. This chain connects TRBV5-1 to TRBJ2-7; D possibly corresponds to TRBD2 (5 bases). The CDR3 length is 15 residues. CDR1 is SGHRS, CDR2 YFSETQ, per germline. The V end was cut by 4 bases, the J end by 2 bases, with 16 bases between.

V and J are TRBV7-9 and TRBJ2-2; D unclear. CDR3 length: 14 residues. CDR1 and CDR2 (germline): SEHNR, FQNEAQ (reference sequence). Trimming took 5 bases from V and 4 from J, leaving 11 bases between them. CDR3 protein: CASSQELSTGELFF. The CDR3 nucleotides read TGTGCCAGCAGCCAAGAGCTTAGCACCGGGGAGCTGTTTTTT.

The J gene is TRBJ2-2, the V gene TRBV7-2; 7 positions agree with TRBD1. CDR1 and CDR2 (germline): SGHTA, FQGNSA. The CDR3 loop spans 15 amino acids. Trimming cost V 6 bases and J 1 base; bases outside gene matches: 5. DNA of the CDR3: TGTGCCAGCAGAACTCGACAGGGGAACACCGGGGAGCTGTTTTTT. Its translation is CASRTRQGNTGELFF. Based on the CDR3 plus reference TRBV7-2 and TRBJ2-2, the full variable domain is GAGVSQSPSNKVTEKGKDVELRCDPISGHTALYWYRQSLGQGLEFLIYFQGNSAPDKSGLPSDRFSAERTGGSVSTLTIQRTQQEDSAVYLCASRTRQGNTGELFFGEGSRLTVL.

This rearrangement joins TRBV9 to TRBJ2-7, with 8 positions matching TRBD2. V shed 4 bases, J shed 6 bases, and the junction held 9 bases outside the gene matches. Germline loops: CDR1 SGDLS, CDR2 YYNGEE. The CDR3 contains 14 residues. The chain's CDR3 is CASSPSGSQSEQYF. CDR3 nucleotide sequence: TGTGCCAGCAGCCCCAGCGGGAGCCAGAGCGAGCAGTACTTC.

The V call is TRBV30, the J call TRBJ1-3, with 7 bases that match TRBD1. After removal of 1 base from V and 0 bases from J, the junction contained 6 bases not matched to a gene. CDR3 size: 16 residues. Germline lookup yields CDR1 GTSNPN and CDR2 SVGIG (reference sequence). Here the CDR3 DNA reads TGTGCCTGGAGTGGAAAACACAGGGGCTCTGGAAACACCATATATTTT. It yields the protein CAWSGKHRGSGNTIYF.

V gene TRBV15 combines with J gene TRBJ2-1, with D hard to call. The CDR3 consists of 14 residues. From germline, CDR1 is LNHNV and CDR2 YYDKDF (reference sequence). V lost 1 base and J 3 bases, leaving 7 bases between the germline ends. CDR3 residues: CATSRVSNYNEQFF. The CDR3 coding sequence is TGTGCCACCAGCAGAGTGTCTAACTACAATGAGCAGTTCTTC.

The chain recombines TRBV4-1 with TRBJ2-3; TRBD2 is a possible D gene (6 bases). CDR3 length: 17 residues. Between the trimmed V and J ends, which lost 1 base and 2 bases, there was a span of 16 bases. The germline gives CDR1 MGHRA, CDR2 YSYEKL. The CDR3 sequence is CASSQVGPSDNTDTQYF. CDR3 bases: TGCGCCAGCAGCCAAGTAGGTCCTAGCGACAACACAGATACGCAGTATTTT.

V and J are TRBV6-1 and TRBJ1-5; 7 bases are shared with TRBD1. This CDR3 has 13 amino acids. Germline loops: CDR1 MNHNS, CDR2 SASEGT. V gave up 10 bases and J gave up 5 bases; unmatched junction bases: 8. CDR3 sequence reads: CATKTGRDQPQHF. CDR3 nucleotide sequence: TGTGCCACCAAGACAGGGAGGGATCAGCCCCAGCATTTT.

This sequence joins TRBV5-5 and TRBJ1-2; a possible D gene is TRBD1 (6 bases). The ends were cut back, 2 bases at V and 5 bases at J, with 16 bases in the middle. In germline, CDR1 is SGHKS, CDR2 YYEKEE (reference sequence). CDR3 size: 15 residues. In nucleotides, the CDR3 is TGTGCCAGCAGCTTTAAACAGGGTCAAGCTTATGGCTACACCTTC. Translating it yields CASSFKQGQAYGYTF.

The chain recombines TRBV27 with TRBJ2-7; D possibly uses TRBD1 or TRBD2 (6 bases each). V lost 2 bases, J lost 3 bases, and 11 bases lay in between. CDR1 is MNHEY and CDR2 is SMNVEV in the germline V gene (reference sequence). The CDR3 contains 14 residues. The CDR3 reads CASSLGRGHYEQYF. The CDR3 DNA reads as TGTGCCAGCAGTTTAGGCCGGGGGCACTACGAGCAGTACTTC.

The J gene is TRBJ2-7, the V gene TRBV5-4; D uncertain. The CDR3 consists of 14 residues. CDR1 and CDR2 from the germline V gene are SGHNT and YYREEE (reference sequence). V dropped 3 bases and J dropped 6 bases, with 16 bases sitting between them. CDR3 sequence reads: CASSSPTSQTEQYF. CDR3 nucleotide sequence: TGTGCCAGCAGCTCGCCGACAAGCCAGACCGAGCAGTACTTC.

The chain links TRBV19 to TRBJ2-1; possibly TRBD2 for D (6 bases). Looked up from germline, CDR1 is LNHDA and CDR2 is SQIVND (reference sequence). Trimming cost V 3 bases and J 7 bases, with 13 bases left between them. The CDR3 loop spans 14 amino acids. CDR3 coding DNA: TGTGCCAGTAGTATCAGCCGACGGGAGAATGAGCAGTTCTTC. Its translation is CASSISRRENEQFF.

This rearrangement joins TRBV30 to TRBJ2-7, with D unresolved. CDR1 and CDR2 (germline): GTSNPN, SVGIG (reference sequence). The length of the CDR3 is 13 residues. Trimming pared 0 bases from V and 3 bases from J, leaving 9 bases between. The CDR3 sequence: CAWSVGQLYEQYF. For the CDR3, the DNA is TGTGCCTGGAGTGTGGGTCAACTCTACGAGCAGTACTTC.

CDR3 sequence: CASSSTTGQNYGYTF. CDR3 sequence (DNA): TGTGCCAGCAGCTCGACGACGGGACAGAACTATGGCTACACCTTC. The chain uses TRBV7-2 and TRBJ1-2; 7 nucleotides align to TRBD1. The V gene end was trimmed by 4 bases and the J gene end by 2 bases; junction bases not matched to a gene: 7. Germline CDR1 reads SGHTA; CDR2 reads FQGNSA. The CDR3 is made up of 15 amino acids.